This T cell receptor (beta chain) was documented in a study of blood T cell repertoires in COVID-19. Across the whole study: The samples span acute and convalescent COVID-19 from the United States, Italy and Spain. The analysed material was cDNA or gDNA that came from T cells, B-cell-depleted T cells, or PBMCs.

Participants came from fewer than 25 US areas, aged roughly 18 to 89 years. Participants' own reports of clinical history determined their cohort assignment. Method: immunoSEQ multiplex PCR; TCRdb's copy keeps in-frame clones and lacks some. The sample lists nearly 400,000 clones; roughly 89% were seen once. Specimen: PBMCs or T cells enriched from blood (not recorded which). This TCR was recovered from a woman in her twenties or thirties who had recovered from COVID-19.

The CDR3 protein is CASKRGGPDTEAFF. In nucleotides, the CDR3 is TGTGCCAGTAAGAGGGGGGGCCCAGACACTGAAGCTTTCTTT. This sequence joins TRBV19 and TRBJ1-1, with TRBD1 as a possible D gene (6 bases). Germline V lookup: CDR1 LNHDA, CDR2 SQIVND (reference sequence). V was shortened by 7 bases and J by 3 bases, with 15 bases between the two germline ends. This CDR3 contains 14 residues.